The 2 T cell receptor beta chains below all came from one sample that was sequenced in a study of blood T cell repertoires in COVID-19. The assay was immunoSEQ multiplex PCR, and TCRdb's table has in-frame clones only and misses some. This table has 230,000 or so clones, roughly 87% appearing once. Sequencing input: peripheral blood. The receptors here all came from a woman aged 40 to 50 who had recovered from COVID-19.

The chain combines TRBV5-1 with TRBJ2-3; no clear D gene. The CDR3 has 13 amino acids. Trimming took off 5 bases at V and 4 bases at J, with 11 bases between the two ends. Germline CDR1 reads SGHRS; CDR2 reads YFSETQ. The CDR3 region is CASSQILADTQYF. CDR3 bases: TGCGCCAGCAGTCAGATCCTGGCAGATACGCAGTATTTT.

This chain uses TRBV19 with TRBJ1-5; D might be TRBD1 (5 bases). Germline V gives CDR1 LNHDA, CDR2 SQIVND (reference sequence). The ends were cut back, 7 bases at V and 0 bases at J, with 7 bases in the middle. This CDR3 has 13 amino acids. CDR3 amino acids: CASTTVSNQPQHF. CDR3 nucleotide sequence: TGTGCCAGTACGACAGTTAGCAATCAGCCCCAGCATTTT.